This TCR beta chain was sequenced in a study of neurological immune-mediated disorders. General study points: The study found no CDR3 amino acid sequences shared by expanded clones across subjects, suggesting private repertoires in all groups.

The germline V gene has CDR1 DFQATT and CDR2 SNEGSKA (reference sequence). J lost 10 bases, V lost 2 bases, and 14 bases had no gene match. CDR3 length: 16 amino acids. Synthesis of cDNA was carried out by template-switch 5'RACE. The reaction used 10-nucleotide random UMIs. TCRdb ran MiXCR on the 5' RACE reads and lists one entry per CDR3 protein. This sample carries tens of thousands of distinct CDR3 sequences, about 6% of them seen once, and the ten largest clones take 0.57%. The study built sorted libraries from some 960,000 CD4+ or CD8+ T cells. This clonotype appeared many times. The antigen remains unidentified.

This sequence was found in a woman in her thirties or forties in good health. The chain is built from TRBV20-1 and TRBJ1-6; TRBD1 matches at 7 bases. The source material was CD4+ T cells from blood. The CDR3 region has the DNA TGCAGTGCTAGACAAACAGGGGAGGTGGCGGGGTCACCCCTCCACTTT. As protein: CSARQTGEVAGSPLHF.